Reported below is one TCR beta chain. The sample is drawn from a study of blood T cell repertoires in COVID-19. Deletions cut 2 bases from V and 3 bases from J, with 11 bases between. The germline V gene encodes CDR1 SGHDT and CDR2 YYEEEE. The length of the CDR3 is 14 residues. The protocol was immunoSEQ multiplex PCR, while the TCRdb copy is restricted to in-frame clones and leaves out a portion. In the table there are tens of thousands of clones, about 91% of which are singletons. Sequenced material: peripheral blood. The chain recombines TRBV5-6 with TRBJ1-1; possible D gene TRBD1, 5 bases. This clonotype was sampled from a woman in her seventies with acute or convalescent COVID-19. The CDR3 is CASSFQGAYTEAFF. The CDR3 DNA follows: TGTGCCAGCAGCTTTCAGGGCGCCTACACTGAAGCTTTCTTT.